This entry concerns a single T cell receptor (beta chain). Its antigen is currently not known. Within one base of it there is no much larger clone, and no base qualities were kept. This record comes from a study of control samples from healthy donors and cancer patients (dated by TCRdb to 2018 to 2021). The library was produced with the immunoSEQ multiplex PCR assay. TCRdb's version of the immuneACCESS table is confined to in-frame rearrangements and falls short of the full clone set. An unresolved V gene accounts for under half of the shortfall where checked; the remainder is of unknown origin. Recorded for this sample are about 45,000 clones; approximately 70% of them occurred a single time. Roughly 17% of the sample is held by the ten biggest clonotypes. The source is a male donor with melanoma. The material sequenced was formalin-fixed, paraffin-embedded tissue.

The nucleotide sequence is given as TGTGCCTGGATCTCCTACAATGAGCAGTTCTTC. It is translated as CAWISYNEQFF. The V gene is TRBV30 and the J gene is TRBJ2-1; too little of a D gene remains to name it. CDR1 and CDR2 are read off the germline V gene (reference sequence) as GTSNPN and SVGIG. The CDR3, cysteine through phenylalanine, is 11 amino acids long. Only the CDR3 portion is preserved as DNA: 33 bases, with reading frame beginning at the first base. V is cut by 4 bases and J by 0 bases, and the space between the germline ends is 1 base. This CDR3, with the reference TRBV30 and TRBJ2-1 proteins standing in past its ends, gives the full variable domain SQTIHQWPATLVQPVGSPLSLECTVEGTSNPNLYWYRQAAGRGLQLLFYSVGIGQISSEVPQNLSASRPQDRQFILSSKKLLLSDSGFYLCAWISYNEQFFGPGTRLTVL.